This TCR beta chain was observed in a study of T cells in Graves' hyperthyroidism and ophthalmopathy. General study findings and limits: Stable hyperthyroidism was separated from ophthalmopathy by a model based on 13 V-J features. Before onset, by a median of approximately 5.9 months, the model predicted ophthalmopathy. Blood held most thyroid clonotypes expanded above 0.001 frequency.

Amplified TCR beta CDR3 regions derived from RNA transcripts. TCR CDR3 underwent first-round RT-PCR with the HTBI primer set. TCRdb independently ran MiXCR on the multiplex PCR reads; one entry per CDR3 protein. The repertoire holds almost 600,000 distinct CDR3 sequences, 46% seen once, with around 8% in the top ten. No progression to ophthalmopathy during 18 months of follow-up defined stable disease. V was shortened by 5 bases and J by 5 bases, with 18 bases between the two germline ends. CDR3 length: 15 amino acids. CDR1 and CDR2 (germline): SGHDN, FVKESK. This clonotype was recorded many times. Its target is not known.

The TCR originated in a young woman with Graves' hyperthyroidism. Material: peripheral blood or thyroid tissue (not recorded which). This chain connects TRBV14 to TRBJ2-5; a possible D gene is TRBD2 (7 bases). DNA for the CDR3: TGTGCCAGCAGCACAGGGACTACACGGAGGGAGACCCAGTACTTC. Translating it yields CASSTGTTRRETQYF.